What follows are 7 T cell receptor beta chains derived from one specimen sequenced in a study of CD8+ T cells in alopecia areata. RNA was extracted and reverse transcribed into cDNA as the sequencing template. Sequenced by immunoSEQ multiplex PCR; TCRdb stores in-frame clones only, minus some. The top ten hold approximately 1.2% of the sample, which has 250,000 or so clones, roughly two thirds seen once. The sample consisted of CD4+ T cells sorted from blood, taken at week 0. The receptors stem from a human donor with alopecia areata.

Details on this clone: The junction and the germline gene differ at one end; a read error may be behind it. This sequence joins TRBV7-7 and TRBJ2-1, with 11 bases identical to TRBD2. Germline V gene data show CDR1 as SSHAT and CDR2 as FNYEAQ (reference sequence). The CDR3 spans 15 residues. As DNA, the CDR3 is TGTGCTAGCAGCCGTAGCGGGGGGGCCTACAATGAGCAGTTCTTC. This sequence encodes CASSRSGGAYNEQFF.

The chain employs TRBV11-3 and TRBJ1-1; tentatively, D is TRBD1 (5 bases). Germline CDR1 reads SGHNT; CDR2 reads YENEEA. Trimming took off 5 bases at V and 4 bases at J, with 11 bases between the two ends. CDR3 length: 13 amino acids. CDR3 loop: CASSKTRGTEAFF. CDR3 bases: TGTGCCAGCAGCAAGACTAGGGGCACTGAAGCTTTCTTT.

The V and J genes are TRBV29-1 and TRBJ1-3; D is uncertain. The germline V and J ends were trimmed by 3 bases and 4 bases, with 4 bases remaining between them. The CDR3 is made up of 11 amino acids. The germline V gene encodes CDR1 SQVTM and CDR2 ANQGSEA. The CDR3 coding sequence is TGCAGCGTTGAGAAAGGAAACACCATATATTTT. Its translation is CSVEKGNTIYF.

The rearrangement joins TRBV2 to TRBJ1-6; 7 bases are a match to TRBD1. CDR3 size: 14 residues. Looked up from germline, CDR1 is SNHLY and CDR2 is FYNNEI. Germline trimming cut 8 bases from V and 0 bases from J; bases unmatched to any gene: 1. The CDR3 nucleotides are TGTGCCAGCGGGGACAGCTCCTATAATTCACCCCTCCACTTT. Its protein product is CASGDSSYNSPLHF. Complete variable domain (other parts from reference TRBV2 and TRBJ1-6): EPEVTQTPSHQVTQMGQEVILRCVPISNHLYFYWYRQILGQKVEFLVSFYNNEISEKSEIFDDQFSVERPDGSNFTLKIRSTKLEDSAMYFCASGDSSYNSPLHFGNGTRLTVT.

The J gene is TRBJ1-4, the V gene TRBV6-1, with D tentatively TRBD1 (5 bases). Trimming pared 0 bases from V and 2 bases from J, leaving 16 bases between. Germline CDR1 is MNHNS and CDR2 is SASEGT. This CDR3 region has 18 residues. The CDR3 region is CASSEADALRGTNEKLFF. The CDR3 DNA sequence: TGTGCCAGCAGTGAAGCGGATGCCCTCCGGGGGACTAATGAAAAACTGTTTTTT.

The rearrangement uses TRBV6-5 and TRBJ1-2; no reliable D call. The CDR3 spans 11 residues. V was clipped by 7 bases and J by 8 bases, with 11 bases between them. The germline V gene has CDR1 MNHEY and CDR2 SVGAGI. DNA of the CDR3: TGTGCCAGCACAGGCAGCCGAGGCTACACCTTC. It yields the protein CASTGSRGYTF.

The gene calls are TRBV4-3 and TRBJ2-7; 9 bases fit TRBD1. V shed 1 base, J shed 3 bases, and the junction held 1 base outside the gene matches. Per the germline V gene, CDR1 is LGHNA and CDR2 is YSLEER. The length of the CDR3 is 14 residues. This CDR3 reads CASSQGTGVYEQYF. The CDR3 DNA follows: TGCGCCAGCAGCCAAGGGACAGGGGTCTACGAGCAGTACTTC.